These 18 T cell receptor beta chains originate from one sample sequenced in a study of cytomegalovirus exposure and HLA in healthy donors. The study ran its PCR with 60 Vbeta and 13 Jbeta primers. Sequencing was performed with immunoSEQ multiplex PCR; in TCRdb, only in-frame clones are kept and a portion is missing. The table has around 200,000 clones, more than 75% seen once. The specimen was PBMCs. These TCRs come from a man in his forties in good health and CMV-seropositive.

The chain's CDR3 is CASSLHPPRETYEQYV. CDR3 in DNA: TGTGCCAGCAGCTTACACCCCCCGAGGGAGACCTACGAGCAGTACGTC. The chain uses TRBV7-9 and TRBJ2-7; TRBD2 might be the D (5 bases). The CDR3 has 16 residues. V was shortened by 2 bases and J by 2 bases, with 16 bases between the two germline ends. CDR1 is SEHNR and CDR2 is FQNEAQ in the germline V gene (reference sequence).

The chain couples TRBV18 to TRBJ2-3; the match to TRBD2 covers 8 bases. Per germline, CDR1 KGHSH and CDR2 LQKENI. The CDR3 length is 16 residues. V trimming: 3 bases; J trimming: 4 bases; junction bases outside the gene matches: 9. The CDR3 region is CASSPYGTGGPDTQYF. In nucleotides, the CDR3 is TGTGCCAGCTCACCTTATGGAACGGGAGGGCCAGATACGCAGTATTTT.

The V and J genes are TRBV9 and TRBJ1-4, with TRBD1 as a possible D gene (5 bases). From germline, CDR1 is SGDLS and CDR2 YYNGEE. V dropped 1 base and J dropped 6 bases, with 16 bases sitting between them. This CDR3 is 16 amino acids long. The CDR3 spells CASSVRPDTEYEKLFF. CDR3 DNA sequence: TGTGCCAGCAGCGTACGGCCGGACACTGAATATGAAAAACTGTTTTTT. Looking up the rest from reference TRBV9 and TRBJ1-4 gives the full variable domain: DSGVTQTPKHLITATGQRVTLRCSPRSGDLSVYWYQQSLDQGLQFLIQYYNGEERAKGNILERFSAQQFPDLHSELNLSSLELGDSALYFCASSVRPDTEYEKLFFGSGTQLSVL.

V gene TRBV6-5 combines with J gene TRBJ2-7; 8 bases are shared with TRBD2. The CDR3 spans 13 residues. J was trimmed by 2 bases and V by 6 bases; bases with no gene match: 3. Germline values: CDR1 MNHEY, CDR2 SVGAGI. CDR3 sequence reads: CASSNSGTYEQYF. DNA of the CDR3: TGTGCCAGCAGCAATAGCGGGACCTACGAGCAGTACTTC.

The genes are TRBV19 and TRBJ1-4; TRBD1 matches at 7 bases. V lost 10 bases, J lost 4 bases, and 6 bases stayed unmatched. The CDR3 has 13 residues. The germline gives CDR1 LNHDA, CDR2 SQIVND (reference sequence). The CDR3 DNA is TGTGCCACTACCAGGGGGAATAATGAAAAACTGTTTTTT. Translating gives CATTRGNNEKLFF.

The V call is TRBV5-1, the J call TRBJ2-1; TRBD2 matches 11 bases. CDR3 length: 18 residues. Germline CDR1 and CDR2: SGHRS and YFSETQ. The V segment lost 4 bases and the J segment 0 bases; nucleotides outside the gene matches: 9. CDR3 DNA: TGCGCCAGCAGCCCTCGGGCTAGCGGGAGGAGCTCCTACAATGAGCAGTTCTTC. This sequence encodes CASSPRASGRSSYNEQFF.

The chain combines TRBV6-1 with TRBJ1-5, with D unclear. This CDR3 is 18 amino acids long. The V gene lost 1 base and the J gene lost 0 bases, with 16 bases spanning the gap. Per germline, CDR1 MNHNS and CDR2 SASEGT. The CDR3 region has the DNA TGTGCCAGCAGTGAAGATATAGCCAGAGCGTTTAGCAATCAGCCCCAGCATTTT. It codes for CASSEDIARAFSNQPQHF.

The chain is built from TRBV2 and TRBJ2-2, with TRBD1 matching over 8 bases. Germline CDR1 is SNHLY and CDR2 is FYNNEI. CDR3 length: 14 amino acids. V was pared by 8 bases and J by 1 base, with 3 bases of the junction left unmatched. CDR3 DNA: TGTGCCAGCCGAGGGACAGGGAACACCGGGGAGCTGTTTTTT. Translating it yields CASRGTGNTGELFF.

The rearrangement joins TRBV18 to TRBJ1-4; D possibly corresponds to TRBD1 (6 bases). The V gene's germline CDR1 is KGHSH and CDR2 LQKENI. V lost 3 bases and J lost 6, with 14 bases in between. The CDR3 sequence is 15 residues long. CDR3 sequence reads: CASSPSGVLDEKLFF. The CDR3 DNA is TGTGCCAGCTCACCGTCAGGGGTGTTGGATGAAAAACTGTTTTTT.

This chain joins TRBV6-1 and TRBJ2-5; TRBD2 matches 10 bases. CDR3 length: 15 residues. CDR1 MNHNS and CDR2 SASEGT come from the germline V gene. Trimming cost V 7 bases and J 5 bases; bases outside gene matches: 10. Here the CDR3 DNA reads TGTGCCAGCAATTCTCTAGCGGGAGTAGGTGAGACCCAGTACTTC. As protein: CASNSLAGVGETQYF.

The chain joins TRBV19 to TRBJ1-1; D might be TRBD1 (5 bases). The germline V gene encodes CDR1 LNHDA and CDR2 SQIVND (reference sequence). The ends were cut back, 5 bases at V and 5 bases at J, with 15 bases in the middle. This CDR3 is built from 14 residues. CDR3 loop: CASSARDGGTEAFF. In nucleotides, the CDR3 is TGTGCCAGTAGTGCGCGGGACGGTGGAACTGAAGCTTTCTTT.

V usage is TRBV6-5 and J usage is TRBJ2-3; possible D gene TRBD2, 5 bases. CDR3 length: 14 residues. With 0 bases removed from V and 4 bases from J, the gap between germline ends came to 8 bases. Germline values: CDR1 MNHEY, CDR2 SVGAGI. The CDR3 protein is CASSYSGDADTQYF. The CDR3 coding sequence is TGTGCCAGCAGTTACTCCGGGGATGCAGATACGCAGTATTTT.

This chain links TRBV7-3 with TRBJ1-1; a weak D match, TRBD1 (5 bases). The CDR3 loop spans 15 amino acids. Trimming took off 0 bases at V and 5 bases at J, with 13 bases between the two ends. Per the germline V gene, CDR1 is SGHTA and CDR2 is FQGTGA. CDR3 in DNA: TGTGCCAGCAGCTTAACCAGGGCACAAGGGACTGAAGCTTTCTTT. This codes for CASSLTRAQGTEAFF.

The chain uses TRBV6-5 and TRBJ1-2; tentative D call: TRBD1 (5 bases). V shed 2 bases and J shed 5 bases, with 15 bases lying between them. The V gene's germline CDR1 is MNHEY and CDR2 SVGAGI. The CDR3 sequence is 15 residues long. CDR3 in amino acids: CASSYTGGTEYGYTF. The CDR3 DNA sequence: TGTGCCAGCAGTTACACGGGCGGGACTGAATATGGCTACACCTTC.

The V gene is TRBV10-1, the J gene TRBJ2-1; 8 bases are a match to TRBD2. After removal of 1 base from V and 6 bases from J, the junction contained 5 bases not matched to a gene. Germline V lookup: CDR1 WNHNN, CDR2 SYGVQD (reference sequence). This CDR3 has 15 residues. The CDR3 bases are TGCGCCAGCAGTGAGTACGGGAGGGCGGTCAATGAGCAGTTCTTC. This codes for CASSEYGRAVNEQFF.

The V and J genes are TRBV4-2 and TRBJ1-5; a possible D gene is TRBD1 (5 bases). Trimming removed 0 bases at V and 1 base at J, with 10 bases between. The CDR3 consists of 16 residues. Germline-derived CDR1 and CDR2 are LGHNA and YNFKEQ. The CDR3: CASSQESPGSNQPQHF. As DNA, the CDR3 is TGTGCCAGCAGCCAAGAATCTCCAGGGAGCAATCAGCCCCAGCATTTT.

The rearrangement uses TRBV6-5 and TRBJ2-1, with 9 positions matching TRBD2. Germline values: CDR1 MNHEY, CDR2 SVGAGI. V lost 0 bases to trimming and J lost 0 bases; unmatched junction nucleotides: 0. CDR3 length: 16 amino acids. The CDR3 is CASSYSSGSSYNEQFF. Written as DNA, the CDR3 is TGTGCCAGCAGTTACTCTAGCGGGAGCTCCTACAATGAGCAGTTCTTC.

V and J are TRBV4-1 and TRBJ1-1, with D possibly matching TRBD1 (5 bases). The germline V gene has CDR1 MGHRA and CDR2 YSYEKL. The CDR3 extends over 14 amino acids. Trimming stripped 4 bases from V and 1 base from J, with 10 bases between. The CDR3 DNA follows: TGCGCCAGCAGCCCCTCCGACAGGAACACTGAAGCTTTCTTT. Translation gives CASSPSDRNTEAFF.